This T cell receptor beta chain was sequenced in a study of T-cell memory formation after mild COVID-19 listed by TCRdb under 2021. Background on the whole study: Most TCR sequence clusters were specific to one of the two donors. T-cell clones expanding and contracting after mild COVID-19 in a couple of donors were tracked by longitudinal TCRalpha and TCRbeta repertoire sequencing. The cohort was made up of two young adult volunteers, one female and one male, who were previously healthy. Here is what the overall study found, with its caveats: Whether the second-wave clones peaking on day 37 were SARS-CoV-2 specific was not confirmed. Clones contracting from day 15 to 85 had balanced CD4/CD8 phenotypes, while a second wave expanding from day 15 to 37 was biased towards CD4+. Some responding clones were detected in pre-infection memory, suggesting pre-existing cross-reactive memory T cells joined the SARS-CoV-2 response. Contracting CD4+ clones appeared mostly in the CM and EM memory subsets, whereas CD8+ clones were enriched in EMRA. Only a couple of mild cases were covered by the study, and larger cohorts that include severe cases with pre-infection samples were considered necessary.

The CDR3, cysteine through phenylalanine, is 14 amino acids long. Kept here is only the CDR3 DNA, which spans 42 bases and is read in frame from base 1. From the germline V gene (reference sequence), CDR1 is LNHNV and CDR2 is YYDKDF. The V and J ends are trimmed by 5 bases and 1 base, leaving 8 bases between them. The reads were generated on an Illumina NovaSeq 6000. cDNA libraries for TCRalpha and TCRbeta were prepared by 5'RACE using constant-segment primers, with sample barcodes and unique molecular identifiers added. RNA was extracted from every sample with Trizol reagent. Libraries were amplified in two PCR steps, with a second sample barcode and Illumina TruSeq adapters added in the second step. Sequencing of the libraries was done on an Illumina NovaSeq, producing 2 x 150 bp paired-end reads. The study's processing was this. Demultiplexing of reads and collapsing into UMI-guided consensus sequences were performed with migec v1.2.7. Using mixcr v2.1.11, UMI consensuses were aligned to TRA and TRB V and J templates and then assembled into clonotypes. A clonotype was counted as expanded or contracted only when both edgeR and NoisET called the clonotype significant, with the noise models trained on biological replicates. For edgeR calls, the thresholds were a false discovery rate-adjusted p below 0.01 and a log2 fold-change of 1. As an exploratory analysis of dynamics, max-normalized trajectories of the 1000 most abundant clonotypes were examined by PCA with hierarchical clustering. Separately sequenced CD4+ and CD8+ repertoires were used to assign a CD4 or CD8 phenotype to each responding clone. The public reads were run again by TCRdb, first through fastp at Q25 and then through MiXCR, and only productive beta chains were kept. Every entry covers one CDR3 protein and lists the most common genes and DNA from its rows. It is TCRdb's table, rather than the study itself, that gives the V and J calls and clone size. The sample includes approximately 210,000 distinct CDR3 sequences, with around 26% observed a single time. The ten largest clones capture about an eighth of the sample.

Points on this clonotype: Its antigen remains unidentified. The input lacks base qualities; no much larger clone sits a single base away.

Ficoll-Paque density gradient centrifugation was the method used to isolate PBMCs. Rearrangement joined TRBV15 to TRBJ2-2; no D gene can be assigned with confidence. The sequenced material came from PBMCs or a T cell subset sorted from them (not recorded which). This sequence originates from an adult woman who had mild COVID-19 (a few samples of this study predate the infection). The sample titles of this study are shuffled in the database, so cell type and time point are left out; the donor was told from shared clones. CDR3 loop: CATSQEQNTGELFF. Here is the DNA: TGTGCCACCAGCCAGGAGCAGAACACCGGGGAGCTGTTTTTT. The CDR3 plus the reference TRBV15 and TRBJ2-2 genes for the other parts give the full variable domain: DAMVIQNPRYQVTQFGKPVTLSCSQTLNHNVMYWYQQKSSQAPKLLFHYYDKDFNNEADTPDNFQSRRPNTSFCFLDIRSPGLGDTAMYLCATSQEQNTGELFFGEGSRLTVL.